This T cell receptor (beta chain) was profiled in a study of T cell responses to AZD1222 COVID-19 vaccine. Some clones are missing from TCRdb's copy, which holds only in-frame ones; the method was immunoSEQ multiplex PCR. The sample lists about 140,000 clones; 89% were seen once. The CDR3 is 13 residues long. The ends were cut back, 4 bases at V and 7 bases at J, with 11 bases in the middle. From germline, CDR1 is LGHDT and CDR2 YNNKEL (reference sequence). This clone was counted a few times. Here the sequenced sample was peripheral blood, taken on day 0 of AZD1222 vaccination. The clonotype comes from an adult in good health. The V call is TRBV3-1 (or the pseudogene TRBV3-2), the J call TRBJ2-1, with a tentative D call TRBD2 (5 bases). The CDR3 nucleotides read TGTGCCAGCAGCCTCCGAGGGCGGAATGAGCAGTTCTTC. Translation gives CASSLRGRNEQFF.